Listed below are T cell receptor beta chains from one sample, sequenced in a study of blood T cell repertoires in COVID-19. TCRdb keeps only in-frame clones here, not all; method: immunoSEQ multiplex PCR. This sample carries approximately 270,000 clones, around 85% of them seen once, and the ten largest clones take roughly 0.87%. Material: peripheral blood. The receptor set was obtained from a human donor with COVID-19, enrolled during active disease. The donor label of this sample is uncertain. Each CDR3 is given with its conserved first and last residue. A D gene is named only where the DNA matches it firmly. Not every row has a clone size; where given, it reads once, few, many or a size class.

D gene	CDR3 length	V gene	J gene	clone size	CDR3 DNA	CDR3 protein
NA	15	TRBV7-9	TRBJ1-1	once	TGTGCCAGCAGCTTGGCCGGGACTGAGAACACTGAAGCTTTCTTT	CASSLAGTENTEAFF
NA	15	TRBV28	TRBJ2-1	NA	TGTGCCAGCAGCTTGCCGGGGGGCGCCTACAATGAGCAGTTCTTC	CASSLPGGAYNEQFF
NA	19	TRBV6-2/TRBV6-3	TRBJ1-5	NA	TGTGCCAGCAGTCTTATTCTACGCTGGGGGGATGGCGGCAATCAGCCCCAGCATTTT	CASSLILRWGDGGNQPQHF
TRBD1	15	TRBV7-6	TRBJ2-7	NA	TGTGCCAGCAGCTTAAGGACAGGGTATGGATACGAGCAGTACTTC	CASSLRTGYGYEQYF
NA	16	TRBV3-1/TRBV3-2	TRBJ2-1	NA	TGTGCCAGCAGCCAAGAGGGCAGGGGAACCTACAATGAGCAGTTCTTC	CASSQEGRGTYNEQFF
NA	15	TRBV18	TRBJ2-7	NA	TGTGCCAGCTCACCACCACGGGGATCATCCTACGAGCAGTACTTC	CASSPPRGSSYEQYF
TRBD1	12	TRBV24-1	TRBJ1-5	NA	TGTGCCTCCGGACAGGGTAATCAGCCCCAGCATTTT	CASGQGNQPQHF
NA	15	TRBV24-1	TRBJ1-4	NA	TGTGCCACCAGTGATTCAGGGCAGGGGAATGAAAAACTGTTTTTT	CATSDSGQGNEKLFF
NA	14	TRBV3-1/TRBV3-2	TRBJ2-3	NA	TGTGCCAGCAGCCTCGGGGGAAGCACAGATACGCAGTATTTT	CASSLGGSTDTQYF
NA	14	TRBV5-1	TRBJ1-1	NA	TGCGCCAGCAGCCGTTTTGAAGCGAACACTGAAGCTTTCTTT	CASSRFEANTEAFF
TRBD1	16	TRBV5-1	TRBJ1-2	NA	TGCGCCAGCAGCTCCCGGGACAGGGGGCGCGGCTATGGCTACACCTTC	CASSSRDRGRGYGYTF
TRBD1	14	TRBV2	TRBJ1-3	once	TGTGCCAGTGTACAGGGGAGTAGTGAAAACACCATATATTTT	CASVQGSSENTIYF
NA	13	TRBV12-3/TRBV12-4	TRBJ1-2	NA	TGTGCCAGCAGTTTGGGCACCCGAGACGGCTACACCTTC	CASSLGTRDGYTF
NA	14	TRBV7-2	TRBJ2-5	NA	TGTGCCAGCAGCTTATCGGGCGGGTTGGAGACCCAGTACTTC	CASSLSGGLETQYF
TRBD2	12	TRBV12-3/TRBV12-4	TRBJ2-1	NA	TGTGCCACGGGGGGAGCCTACAATGAGCAGTTCTTC	CATGGAYNEQFF
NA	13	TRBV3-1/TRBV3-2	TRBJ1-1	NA	TGTGCCAGCAGCCAACACACGAACACTGAAGCTTTCTTT	CASSQHTNTEAFF
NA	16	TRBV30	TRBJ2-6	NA	TGTGCCTGGAGTGCCGGGACTCCTTCGGGGGCCAACGTCCTGACTTTC	CAWSAGTPSGANVLTF
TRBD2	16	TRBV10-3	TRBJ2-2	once	TGTGCCACAACCATTAGCGGGAGGCGGAACACCGGGGAGCTGTTTTTT	CATTISGRRNTGELFF
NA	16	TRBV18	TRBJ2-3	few	TGTGCCAGCTCACCCCCCGCGGGGACCTCCGAAAATACGCAGTATTTT	CASSPPAGTSENTQYF
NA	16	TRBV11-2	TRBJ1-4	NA	TGTGCCAGCAGCTTACAGGGCGCAGGAACTAATGAAAAACTGTTTTTT	CASSLQGAGTNEKLFF
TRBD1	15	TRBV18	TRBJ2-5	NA	TGTGCCAGCTCACCATTTTCAGGCTCGCCGGGACAGCACCACTTC	CASSPFSGSPGQHHF
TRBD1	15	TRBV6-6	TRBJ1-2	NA	TGTGCCAGCAGTTACTCAGGGGGCGCCACTTGGGGCTACACCTTC	CASSYSGGATWGYTF
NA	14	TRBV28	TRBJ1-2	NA	TGTGCCAGCAATGGGCAGGCGCATTTCTATGGCTACACCTTC	CASNGQAHFYGYTF
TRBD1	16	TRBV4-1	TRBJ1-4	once	TGCGCCAGCAGCCAATACGAAGGGGGCCAGTGGGAAAAACTGTTTTTT	CASSQYEGGQWEKLFF
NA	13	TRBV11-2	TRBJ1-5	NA	TGTGCCAGCAGCTTAGAGGTTAGACAGCCCCAGCATTTT	CASSLEVRQPQHF
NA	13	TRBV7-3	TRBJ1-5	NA	TGTGCCAGCAGTTTGGGCCCAGATCAGCCCCAGCATTTT	CASSLGPDQPQHF
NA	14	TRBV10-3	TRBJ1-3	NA	TGTGCCATCAGTGAGTCGTACTCTGGAAACACCATATATTTT	CAISESYSGNTIYF
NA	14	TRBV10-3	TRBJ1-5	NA	TGTGCCATCAGGCCCGGACAGCTCAATCAGCCCCAGCATTTT	CAIRPGQLNQPQHF
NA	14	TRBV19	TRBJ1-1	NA	TGTGCCAGTAGTAGACCCGGGGGGAACACTGAAGCTTTCTTT	CASSRPGGNTEAFF